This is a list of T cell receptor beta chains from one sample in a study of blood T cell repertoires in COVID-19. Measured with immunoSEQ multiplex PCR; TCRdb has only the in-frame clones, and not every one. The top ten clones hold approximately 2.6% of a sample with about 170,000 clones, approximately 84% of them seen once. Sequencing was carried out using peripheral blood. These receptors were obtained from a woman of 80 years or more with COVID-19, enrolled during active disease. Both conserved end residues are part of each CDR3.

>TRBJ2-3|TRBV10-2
CASSDTGGLLTDTQYF
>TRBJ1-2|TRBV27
CASSPQLAGGYTF
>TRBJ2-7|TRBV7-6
CASSPNRARGYEQYF
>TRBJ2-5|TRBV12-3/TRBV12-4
CASSLQVLGTQYF
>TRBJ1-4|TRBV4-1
CASSTRQSTNEKLFF
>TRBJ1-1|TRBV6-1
CASSKQGAEAFF
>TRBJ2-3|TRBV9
CASSTRGRRATDTQYF
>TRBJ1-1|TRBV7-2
CASSQGAGGYSEAFF
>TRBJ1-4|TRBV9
CASSVSGTGGEGEKLFF
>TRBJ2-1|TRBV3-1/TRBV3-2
CASSQVGLAKYNEQFF
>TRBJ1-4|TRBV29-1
CSAGGGDEKLFF
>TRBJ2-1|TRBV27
CASSLLDTYNEQFF
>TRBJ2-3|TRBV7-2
CASSLAGGDWDTQYF
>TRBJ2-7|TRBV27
CASSTRGQGYEQYF
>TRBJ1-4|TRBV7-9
CASSLATGAPNEKLFF
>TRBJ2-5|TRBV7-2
CASSLAAGSEETQYF
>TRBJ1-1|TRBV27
CASRSRQGAAGTEAFF
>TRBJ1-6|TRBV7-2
CASSPPGTANSPLHF
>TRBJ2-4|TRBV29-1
CSVPMAGLTNIQYF
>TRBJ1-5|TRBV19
CASSTNMGNQPQHF
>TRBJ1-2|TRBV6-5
CASYGFSYGYTF
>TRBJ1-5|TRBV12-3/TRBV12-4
CASSQGAEQPQHF
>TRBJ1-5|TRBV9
CASSVGGVSNQPQHF
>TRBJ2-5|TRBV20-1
CSASIAGVWETQYF
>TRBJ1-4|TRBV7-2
CASGRGVSEKLFF
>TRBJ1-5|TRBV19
CASSITQGERQPQHF
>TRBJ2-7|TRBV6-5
CASTAAGALSYEQYF
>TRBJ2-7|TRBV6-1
CASSELAGGLPYEQYF
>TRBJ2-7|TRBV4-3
CASSQEQGYEQYF
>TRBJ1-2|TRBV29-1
CSVDSRRGPDGYTF
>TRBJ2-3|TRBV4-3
CASSQGAGGRTDTQYF
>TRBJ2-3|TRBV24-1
CATSDSRGTGRDTQYF
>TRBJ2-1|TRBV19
CASRRVAGYNEQFF
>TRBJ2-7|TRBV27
CASSFGGSDEQYF
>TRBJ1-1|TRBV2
CASSSSGSTEAFF
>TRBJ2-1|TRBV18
CASSPLPNRGAFYNEQFF
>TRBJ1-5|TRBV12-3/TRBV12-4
CASSLYSNQPQHF
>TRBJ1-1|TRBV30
CAWSVMNTEAFF
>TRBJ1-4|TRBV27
CASSSRTGWGVSGTNEKLFF
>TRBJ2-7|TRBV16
CASSQHRRGAPPGYEQYF
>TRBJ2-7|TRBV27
CASSFYTGNVYEQYF
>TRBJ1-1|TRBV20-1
CSAGAAAEAFF
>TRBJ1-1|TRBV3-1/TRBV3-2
CASSQGWTGVEAFF
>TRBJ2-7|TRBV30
CAWSAAGHEQYF
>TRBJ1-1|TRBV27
CASSLWGDPMAFF
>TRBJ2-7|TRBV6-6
CASSHGTGVYEQYF
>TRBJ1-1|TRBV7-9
CASSLTGEAFF
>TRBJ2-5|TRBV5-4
CASSSSLAAETQYF
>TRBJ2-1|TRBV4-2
CASSQFLAGDLLEQFF
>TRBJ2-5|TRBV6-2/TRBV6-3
CASSYSPSGGLRYQETQYF
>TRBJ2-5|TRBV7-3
CASSRSGQETQYF
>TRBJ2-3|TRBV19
CASSIGQGETDTQYF
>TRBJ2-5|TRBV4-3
CASSQTAAGQETQYF